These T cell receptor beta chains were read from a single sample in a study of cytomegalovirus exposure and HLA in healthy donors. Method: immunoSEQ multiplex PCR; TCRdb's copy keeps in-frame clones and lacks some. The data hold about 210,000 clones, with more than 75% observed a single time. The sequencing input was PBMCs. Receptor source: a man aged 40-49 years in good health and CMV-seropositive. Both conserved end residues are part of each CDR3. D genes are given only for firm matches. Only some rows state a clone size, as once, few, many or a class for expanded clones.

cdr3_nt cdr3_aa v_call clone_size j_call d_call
TGTGCCAGCAGTTTAGGGCAGGGGACGAAAAACCACTTT CASSLGQGTKNHF TRBV28 . TRBJ1-4 .
TGCACCAGCAGACATAGCGGGGAGACCGGGGAGCTGTTTTTT CTSRHSGETGELFF TRBV1 . TRBJ2-2 .
TGCGCCAGCAGCTTGGCTGGGACAGGGGGGGGGTACGAGCAGTACTTC CASSLAGTGGGYEQYF TRBV5-1 . TRBJ2-7 TRBD1
TGTGCCAGCAGCTTCGCCGGGACTTTGAACACTGAAGCTTTCTTT CASSFAGTLNTEAFF TRBV11-2 . TRBJ1-1 .
TGTGCCAGCAGCGCCGGGACAGGGGGCTTGGGAGCTTTCTTT CASSAGTGGLGAFF TRBV7-9 . TRBJ1-1 TRBD1
TGTGCCAGCAGCCTAGGGACAGCCAGGACTGAAGCTTTCTTT CASSLGTARTEAFF TRBV7-9 . TRBJ1-1 TRBD1
TGTGCCAGCAGCTCCACAGGGGCCACAGATACGCAGTATTTT CASSSTGATDTQYF TRBV7-3 once TRBJ2-3 TRBD1
TGTGCCAGCAGTCTCCGGGACAGGGGCTACGAGCAGTACTTC CASSLRDRGYEQYF TRBV6-5 . TRBJ2-7 TRBD1
TGCGCCAGCAGCTTGGCCGGACAGGGGAATCTTTACGAGCAGTACTTC CASSLAGQGNLYEQYF TRBV5-1 . TRBJ2-7 TRBD1
TGTGCCAGCAGCCAAGATCCCCGACTAGCGGGAGATACGCAGTATTTT CASSQDPRLAGDTQYF TRBV14 . TRBJ2-3 TRBD2
TGCGCCAGCAGCCAAGACAGCGGGAGTATCTACGAGCAGTACTTC CASSQDSGSIYEQYF TRBV4-1 many TRBJ2-7 TRBD2
TGTGCCAGCAGTTACTTCGATGAGCAGTTCTTC CASSYFDEQFF TRBV6-5 . TRBJ2-1 .
TGTGCCAGCAGCCCACGGGGGGCGGAAGCTTTCTTT CASSPRGAEAFF TRBV7-9 . TRBJ1-1 .
TGCAGCGTGGCCGGGTCCTACTATGGCTACACCTTC CSVAGSYYGYTF TRBV29-1 . TRBJ1-2 .
TGTGCCAGCAAGGAACAGGGATATGAAAAACTGTTTTTT CASKEQGYEKLFF TRBV6-5 . TRBJ1-4 .
TGTGCCAGCAGCGCACGGGACTTCGAAGATCCCGGGGAGCTGTTTTTT CASSARDFEDPGELFF TRBV9 . TRBJ2-2 .
TGTGCCAGCAGCTTAGGAGGGACTAGCGTATCTAGCACAGATACGCAGTATTTT CASSLGGTSVSSTDTQYF TRBV7-6 . TRBJ2-3 TRBD2
TGTGCCAGCAGCTTGGGACTAGCGGGAGGGGGAGAGACCCAGTACTTC CASSLGLAGGGETQYF TRBV5-6 . TRBJ2-5 TRBD2
TGTGCCAGCAGTATCAATAGCGGGAGTGGCTACGAGCAGTACTTC CASSINSGSGYEQYF TRBV6-5 . TRBJ2-7 TRBD2
TGTGCCAGCAGCTCCTCAGGGGCCCTCCCGTACGAGCAGTACTTC CASSSSGALPYEQYF TRBV7-2 . TRBJ2-7 .
TGTGCCTGGAGTGTACAGGGCGTTAGCAATCAGCCCCAGCATTTT CAWSVQGVSNQPQHF TRBV30 . TRBJ1-5 .
TGCGCCAGCAGCCTGGGACTAGCGGGAGGGTACAATGAGCAGTTCTTC CASSLGLAGGYNEQFF TRBV5-1 . TRBJ2-1 TRBD2
TGTGCCAGCAGTGGGGGACAGGGGGAACAAGAGACCCAGTACTTC CASSGGQGEQETQYF TRBV2 . TRBJ2-5 TRBD1
TGTGCCAGCAGCCCTTCACTAGCGGGAGGGGAGACCCAGTACTTC CASSPSLAGGETQYF TRBV9 . TRBJ2-5 TRBD2
TGCAGCGGCACTCGGGGATTACGCTACAATGAGCAGTTCTTC CSGTRGLRYNEQFF TRBV29-1 . TRBJ2-1 .
TGCAGCGTTGTCAGGGGCGGGAGTGGGACCGGGGAGCTGTTTTTT CSVVRGGSGTGELFF TRBV29-1 once TRBJ2-2 .
TGTGCCTGGAGGGGGCCAGGAGATACGCAGTATTTT CAWRGPGDTQYF TRBV30 . TRBJ2-3 .
TGTGCCAGCAGCCTCCAATTGGGACTCAGCACTGAAGCTTTCTTT CASSLQLGLSTEAFF TRBV5-5 . TRBJ1-1 .
TGTGCCAGCAGCTTATTAGCTACAGGGCCTGGCTACACCTTC CASSLLATGPGYTF TRBV11-2 once TRBJ1-2 .
TGTGCCAGTAGCTCCCTAGCGGGAGTGGCCGGGGAGCTGTTTTTT CASSSLAGVAGELFF TRBV7-6 . TRBJ2-2 TRBD2
TGTGCCAGCAGTTTAGGGGGGACAGGGCGCGAGCAGTACTTC CASSLGGTGREQYF TRBV27 . TRBJ2-7 TRBD1
TGCGCCAGCAGCTTGGCCGGCGGCACGGATTACAATGAGCAGTTCTTC CASSLAGGTDYNEQFF TRBV5-1 once TRBJ2-1 .
TGTGCCAGCAGCCAAGATGGGCTAGCGGGCAACACCGGGGAGCTGTTTTTT CASSQDGLAGNTGELFF TRBV14 . TRBJ2-2 TRBD2
TGTGCCAGCAGTTTCCGTCAGGGGAGAACTGAAGCTTTCTTT CASSFRQGRTEAFF TRBV27 . TRBJ1-1 .
TGTGCCAGCTCACTCAACAGGGGGGCAGAGACCCAGTACTTC CASSLNRGAETQYF TRBV18 . TRBJ2-5 TRBD1
TGTGCCAGCAGCTTAACGGGACTAGCAGACAATGAGCAGTTCTTC CASSLTGLADNEQFF TRBV7-3 . TRBJ2-1 TRBD2
TGTGCCAGCAGTGAGGGGTGGTGGGTAGCGGGATCCTACGAGCAGTACTTC CASSEGWWVAGSYEQYF TRBV6-1 once TRBJ2-7 TRBD2
TGTGCCAGTAGTGACACGGGAGTAGAGACCCAGTACTTC CASSDTGVETQYF TRBV19 . TRBJ2-5 .
TGTGCCAGCAGTGAGACCGGGAGTTTCAATGAGCAGTTCTTC CASSETGSFNEQFF TRBV25-1 . TRBJ2-1 .
TGCGCCAGCAGCCAAGACGTCGGGACTAGCGGCACCTACGAGCAGCACTTC CASSQDVGTSGTYEQHF TRBV4-1 . TRBJ2-7 TRBD2